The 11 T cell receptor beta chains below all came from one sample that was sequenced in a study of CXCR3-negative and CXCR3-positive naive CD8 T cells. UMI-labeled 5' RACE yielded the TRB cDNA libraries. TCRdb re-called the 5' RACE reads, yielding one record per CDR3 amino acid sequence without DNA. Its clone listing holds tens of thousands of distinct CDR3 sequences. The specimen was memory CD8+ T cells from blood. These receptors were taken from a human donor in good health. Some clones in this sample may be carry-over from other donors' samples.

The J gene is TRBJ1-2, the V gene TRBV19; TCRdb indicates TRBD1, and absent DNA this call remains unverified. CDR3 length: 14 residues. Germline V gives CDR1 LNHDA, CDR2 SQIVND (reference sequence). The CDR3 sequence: CASSPGTGGIGYTF.

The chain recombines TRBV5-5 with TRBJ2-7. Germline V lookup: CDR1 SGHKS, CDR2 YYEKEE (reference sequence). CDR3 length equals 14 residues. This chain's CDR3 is CASSFWDSSYEQYF.

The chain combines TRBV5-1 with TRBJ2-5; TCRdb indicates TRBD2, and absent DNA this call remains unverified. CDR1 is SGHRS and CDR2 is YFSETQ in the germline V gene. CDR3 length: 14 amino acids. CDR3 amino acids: CASSQNWRRETQYF.

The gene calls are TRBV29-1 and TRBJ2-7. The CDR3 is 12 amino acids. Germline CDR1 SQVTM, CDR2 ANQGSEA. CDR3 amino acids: CSVGRNSYEQYF.

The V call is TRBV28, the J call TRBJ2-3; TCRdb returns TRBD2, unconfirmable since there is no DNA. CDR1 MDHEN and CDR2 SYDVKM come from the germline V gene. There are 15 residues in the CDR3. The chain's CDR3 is CASSSLAGSTDTQYF.

This CDR3 is CASRASDDTQYF. The chain is built from TRBV7-9 and TRBJ2-3. Germline loops: CDR1 SEHNR, CDR2 FQNEAQ (reference sequence). The CDR3 consists of 12 residues.

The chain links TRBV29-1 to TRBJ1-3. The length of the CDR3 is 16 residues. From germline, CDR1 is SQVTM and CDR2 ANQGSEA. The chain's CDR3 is CSAPTSTEGSGNTIYF. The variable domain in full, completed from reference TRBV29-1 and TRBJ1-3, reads SAVISQKPSRDICQRGTSLTIQCQVDSQVTMMFWYRQQPGQSLTLIATANQGSEATYESGFVIDKFPISRPNLTFSTLTVSNMSPEDSSIYLCSAPTSTEGSGNTIYFGEGSWLTVV.

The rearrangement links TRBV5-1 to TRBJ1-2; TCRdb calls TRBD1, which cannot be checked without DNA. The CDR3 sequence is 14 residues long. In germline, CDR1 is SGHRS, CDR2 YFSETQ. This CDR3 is CASGETGGNYGYTF.

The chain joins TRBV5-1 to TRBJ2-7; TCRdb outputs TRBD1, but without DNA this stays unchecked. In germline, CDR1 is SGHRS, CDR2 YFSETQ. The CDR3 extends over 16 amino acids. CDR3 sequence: CASSPVPGQDSYEQYF. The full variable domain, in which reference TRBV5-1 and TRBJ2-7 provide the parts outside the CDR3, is KAGVTQTPRYLIKTRGQQVTLSCSPISGHRSVSWYQQTPGQGLQFLFEYFSETQRNKGNFPGRFSGRQFSNSRSEMNVSTLELGDSALYLCASSPVPGQDSYEQYFGPGTRLTVT.

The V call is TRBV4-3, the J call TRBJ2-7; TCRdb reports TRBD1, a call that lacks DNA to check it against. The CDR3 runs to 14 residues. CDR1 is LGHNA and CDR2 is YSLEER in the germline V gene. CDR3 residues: CASSQDMGDYEQYF.

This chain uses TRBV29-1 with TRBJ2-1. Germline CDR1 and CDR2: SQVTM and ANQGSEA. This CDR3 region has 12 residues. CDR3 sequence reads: CSVEAKVGEQFF.